The present TCR beta chain was sequenced within a study of T cells in Graves' hyperthyroidism and ophthalmopathy. CDR3 length equals 14 residues. The germline gives CDR1 DFQATT, CDR2 SNEGSKA (reference sequence). V was pared by 6 bases and J by 2 bases, with 16 bases between. Amplified TCR beta CDR3 regions came from RNA transcripts. HTBI primers drove first-round RT-PCR of the TCR CDR3. In TCRdb, the multiplex PCR reads were re-called with MiXCR into one record per CDR3 protein. This table has hundreds of thousands of distinct CDR3 sequences, roughly 14% appearing once. Points from the study as a whole: Ophthalmopathy and stable hyperthyroidism were told apart by a 13 V-J model.

This clonotype was detected ten times or more. The antigen is unknown. The sample was blood. The receptor's source is a man younger than 30 with Graves' ophthalmopathy. This chain connects TRBV20-1 to TRBJ1-2; tentatively, D is TRBD1 (5 bases). The CDR3 loop is CSAPGHKGNYGYTF. The CDR3 region has the DNA TGCAGTGCCCCCGGACACAAAGGCAACTATGGCTACACCTTC.